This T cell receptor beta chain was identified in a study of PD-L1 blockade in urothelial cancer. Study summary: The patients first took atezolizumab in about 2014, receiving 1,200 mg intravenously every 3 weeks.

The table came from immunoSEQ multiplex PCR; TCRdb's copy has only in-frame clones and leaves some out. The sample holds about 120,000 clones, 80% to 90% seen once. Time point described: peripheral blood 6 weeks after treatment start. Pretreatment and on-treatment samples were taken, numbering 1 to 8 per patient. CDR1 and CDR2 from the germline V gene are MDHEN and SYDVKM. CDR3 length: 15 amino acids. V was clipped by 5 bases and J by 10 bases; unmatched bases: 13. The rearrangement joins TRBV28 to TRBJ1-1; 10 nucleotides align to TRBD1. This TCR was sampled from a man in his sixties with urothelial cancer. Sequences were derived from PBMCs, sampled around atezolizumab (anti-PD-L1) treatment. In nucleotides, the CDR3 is TGTGCCAGCAGTCCGGCGGGACAGGGGATCCCTTTAGCTTTCTTT. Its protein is CASSPAGQGIPLAFF.